The rows below give T cell receptor beta chains drawn from one sample of a study of early T cells in non-severe SARS-CoV-2 infection. TCRdb fed the 5' RACE reads into MiXCR, producing one record per CDR3 protein. Of 57,000 or so distinct CDR3 sequences in the sample, roughly 5.9% were seen once. Sequencing used whole blood. Every receptor here comes from an adult who was a healthcare worker with PCR-confirmed SARS-CoV-2 infection or an uninfected control (not recorded which). Each CDR3 is given with its conserved first and last residue. Each record gives: J gene, V gene, clone size, D gene, CDR3 DNA, CDR3 protein. The D gene is left open where the match is weak. Expanded clones are given a class, and other clones once, few, many or no size at all.

J gene: TRBJ2-5
V gene: TRBV5-6
clone size: many
D gene: NA
CDR3 DNA: TGTGCCAGCAGCTTAACTCGACCACCCGAGTACTTC
CDR3 protein: CASSLTRPPEYF

J gene: TRBJ1-5
V gene: TRBV18
clone size: NA
D gene: TRBD1
CDR3 DNA: TGTGCCAGCTCCCAAGGGACAGACTATCAGCCCCAGCATTTT
CDR3 protein: CASSQGTDYQPQHF

J gene: TRBJ2-1
V gene: TRBV3-1
clone size: many
D gene: NA
CDR3 DNA: TGTGCCAGCAGCCAGGCGACAGGGCAGTTCTTC
CDR3 protein: CASSQATGQFF

J gene: TRBJ2-7
V gene: TRBV11-2
clone size: NA
D gene: TRBD2
CDR3 DNA: TGTGCCAGCAGCTTAGGAGCGGGGGGGCTCTACGAGCAGTACTTC
CDR3 protein: CASSLGAGGLYEQYF

J gene: TRBJ1-1
V gene: TRBV7-9
clone size: NA
D gene: TRBD1
CDR3 DNA: TGTGCCAGCAGCCCAAAGGCACAGGGGGCGAAGGTAAAGGGCACTGAAGCTTTCTTT
CDR3 protein: CASSPKAQGAKVKGTEAFF

J gene: TRBJ1-1
V gene: TRBV5-6
clone size: NA
D gene: NA
CDR3 DNA: TGTGCCAGCATCCTGAGGGGTCTCAACACTGAAGCTTTCTTT
CDR3 protein: CASILRGLNTEAFF

J gene: TRBJ1-2
V gene: TRBV12-3/TRBV12-4
clone size: many
D gene: NA
CDR3 DNA: TGTGCCAGCAGTTTTCGGGGGATGCTTTATGGCTACACCTTC
CDR3 protein: CASSFRGMLYGYTF

J gene: TRBJ1-1
V gene: TRBV6-2/TRBV6-3
clone size: many
D gene: NA
CDR3 DNA: TGTGCCAGCAGTAGGGATTCCGGTGAAGCTTTCTTT
CDR3 protein: CASSRDSGEAFF

J gene: TRBJ1-5
V gene: TRBV6-1
clone size: many
D gene: NA
CDR3 DNA: TGTGCCAGCAGTGGAGGATGGGAAAATCAGCCCCAGCATTTT
CDR3 protein: CASSGGWENQPQHF

J gene: TRBJ1-6
V gene: TRBV9
clone size: NA
D gene: NA
CDR3 DNA: TGTGCCAGCAGCGTAGAACCTGGCCAGGGTCCGTATTCACCCCTCCACTTT
CDR3 protein: CASSVEPGQGPYSPLHF

J gene: TRBJ2-7
V gene: TRBV5-8
clone size: many
D gene: NA
CDR3 DNA: TGTGCCAGCAGCCAACCGGGACTCAGCTCCTACGAGCAGTACTTC
CDR3 protein: CASSQPGLSSYEQYF

J gene: TRBJ2-1
V gene: TRBV5-1
clone size: few
D gene: NA
CDR3 DNA: TGCGCCAGCAGCTTGGGTGCGGTCAGCTCCTACAATGAGCAGTTCTTC
CDR3 protein: CASSLGAVSSYNEQFF

J gene: TRBJ2-3
V gene: TRBV29-1
clone size: few
D gene: NA
CDR3 DNA: TGCAGCGTTGATTTCTCCACAGATACGCAGTATTTT
CDR3 protein: CSVDFSTDTQYF

J gene: TRBJ2-1
V gene: TRBV12-3/TRBV12-4
clone size: NA
D gene: TRBD1
CDR3 DNA: TGTGCCAGCAGCAACAGGGGGGTATACAATGAGCAGTTCTTC
CDR3 protein: CASSNRGVYNEQFF

J gene: TRBJ2-7
V gene: TRBV11-2
clone size: few
D gene: NA
CDR3 DNA: TGTGCCAGCAGCTTAGTGATGTCTTACGAGCAGTACTTC
CDR3 protein: CASSLVMSYEQYF

J gene: TRBJ1-5
V gene: TRBV2
clone size: many
D gene: TRBD1
CDR3 DNA: TGTGCCAGCAGACTGACAGGGCCTAGCAATCAGCCCCAGCATTTT
CDR3 protein: CASRLTGPSNQPQHF

J gene: TRBJ1-3
V gene: TRBV5-1
clone size: few
D gene: NA
CDR3 DNA: TGCGCCAGCAGCGAGGGCTCTGGAAACACCATATATTTT
CDR3 protein: CASSEGSGNTIYF

J gene: TRBJ2-7
V gene: TRBV7-2
clone size: many
D gene: NA
CDR3 DNA: TGTGCCAGCAGCCCCCCGCGGGTGCCCTACGAGCAGTACTTC
CDR3 protein: CASSPPRVPYEQYF

J gene: TRBJ2-7
V gene: TRBV20-1
clone size: few
D gene: TRBD2
CDR3 DNA: TGCAGTGCTATTGGGGGAGGGACCGGGTCCTACGAGCAGTACTTC
CDR3 protein: CSAIGGGTGSYEQYF

J gene: TRBJ2-1
V gene: TRBV19
clone size: NA
D gene: TRBD2
CDR3 DNA: TGTGCCAGTAGTATGGGGGGGAGGGCTAATGAGCAGTTCTTC
CDR3 protein: CASSMGGRANEQFF

J gene: TRBJ1-2
V gene: TRBV7-9
clone size: many
D gene: NA
CDR3 DNA: TGTGCGATCGGAAGGCCCAACTATGGCTACACCTTC
CDR3 protein: CAIGRPNYGYTF

J gene: TRBJ1-2
V gene: TRBV6-5
clone size: many
D gene: NA
CDR3 DNA: TGTGCCAGCAGTTACCGGGACACCCGCTATGGCTACACCTTC
CDR3 protein: CASSYRDTRYGYTF

J gene: TRBJ2-3
V gene: TRBV11-2
clone size: many
D gene: TRBD2
CDR3 DNA: TGTGCCAGCAGCCCAATTCGGACTAGCGGCACAGATACGCAGTATTTT
CDR3 protein: CASSPIRTSGTDTQYF

J gene: TRBJ2-7
V gene: TRBV5-1
clone size: NA
D gene: NA
CDR3 DNA: TGCGCCAGCAGCTTGTTGGGTGACGGGGGAAGTCCCTACGAGCAGTACTTC
CDR3 protein: CASSLLGDGGSPYEQYF

J gene: TRBJ2-3
V gene: TRBV5-1
clone size: many
D gene: NA
CDR3 DNA: TGCGCCAGCAGCTACAAGGGGGTCGGCTGGTTAGATACGCAGTATTTT
CDR3 protein: CASSYKGVGWLDTQYF

J gene: TRBJ1-5
V gene: TRBV12-3/TRBV12-4
clone size: many
D gene: NA
CDR3 DNA: TGTGCCAGCAATTTTGGCGGGCAGCCCCAGCATTTT
CDR3 protein: CASNFGGQPQHF

J gene: TRBJ1-5
V gene: TRBV7-2
clone size: many
D gene: NA
CDR3 DNA: TGTGCCAGCAGCGTAGGATTCAATCAGCCCCAGCATTTT
CDR3 protein: CASSVGFNQPQHF

J gene: TRBJ2-5
V gene: TRBV12-3/TRBV12-4
clone size: many
D gene: TRBD2
CDR3 DNA: TGTGCCAGCAGACTAGCGGGGGGGCCGGAGACCCAGTACTTC
CDR3 protein: CASRLAGGPETQYF

J gene: TRBJ1-3
V gene: TRBV3-1
clone size: NA
D gene: NA
CDR3 DNA: TGTGCCAGCAGCCAGGGACTAGCGTTACTCTCTGGAAACACCATATATTTT
CDR3 protein: CASSQGLALLSGNTIYF

J gene: TRBJ2-5
V gene: TRBV4-1
clone size: NA
D gene: NA
CDR3 DNA: TGCGCCAGCAGCCCTCGTGGGTCCCAAGAGACCCAGTACTTC
CDR3 protein: CASSPRGSQETQYF

J gene: TRBJ1-5
V gene: TRBV7-2
clone size: few
D gene: NA
CDR3 DNA: TGTGCCAGCAGCACCCGGGCCTACAATCAGCCCCAGCATTTT
CDR3 protein: CASSTRAYNQPQHF